Presented here are 28 T cell receptor beta chains from one specimen sequenced in a study of shared clonotypes between healthy human individuals. Sequenced by immunoSEQ multiplex PCR; TCRdb stores in-frame clones only, minus some. The sample shows some 100,000 clones, roughly two thirds of them seen only once. The sample taken for sequencing was memory CD8+ T cells sorted from blood. Subset here: CD45RO+ cells pooled with CCR7-negative TemRA cells. The receptors were gathered from a woman aged 25 to 45 in good health.

This clone was seen more than once but under ten times. The genes are TRBV11-2 and TRBJ2-5, with D tentatively TRBD2 (5 bases). The end of the DNA aligns better with TRBJ2-7, so the J call may be wrong. The CDR3 consists of 15 residues. Germline V gene data show CDR1 as SGHAT and CDR2 as FQNNGV. CDR3 region: CASSDPRGYGYEQYF. DNA of the CDR3: TGTGCCAGCAGCGACCCGAGAGGGTACGGTTACGAGCAGTACTTC.

The table lists this clone with a few counts. The chain is built from TRBV6-5 and TRBJ2-5; D gene ambiguous. Trimming cost V 2 bases and J 2 bases, with 12 bases left between them. The CDR3 spans 15 residues. Germline loops: CDR1 MNHEY, CDR2 SVGAGI. CDR3 loop: CASSYQPGRQETQYF. The CDR3 coding sequence is TGTGCCAGCAGTTACCAACCCGGCCGGCAAGAGACCCAGTACTTC.

This clone was observed at least ten times. The chain carries TRBV6-1 and TRBJ1-3; the D is unclear. V was cut by 3 bases and J by 0 bases, with 12 bases left in between. Germline CDR1 reads MNHNS; CDR2 reads SASEGT. The CDR3 totals 16 residues. CDR3 residues: CASSESRPFSGNTIYF. The CDR3 nucleotides are TGTGCCAGCAGTGAGTCCCGGCCGTTCTCTGGAAACACCATATATTTT.

The chain carries TRBV11-2 and TRBJ2-5; D possibly matches TRBD1 or TRBD2 (5 bases each). The better agreement between TRBJ2-7 and the DNA end casts doubt on the J call. Per germline, CDR1 SGHAT and CDR2 FQNNGV. CDR3 size: 14 residues. CDR3 nucleotide sequence: TGTGCCAGCAGCTTTGGGGGAGAAACCTACGAGCAGTACTTC. Translation gives CASSFGGETYEQYF.

This clone was seen more than once but under ten times. V is TRBV25-1 and J is TRBJ2-1; TRBD1 might be the D (5 bases). V was clipped by 4 bases and J by 4 bases, with 14 bases between them. This CDR3 is 15 amino acids long. Germline V CDR1 and CDR2: MGHDK, SYGVNS. CDR3 in amino acids: CASSGSQGDYNEQFF. As DNA, the CDR3 is TGTGCCAGCAGTGGTAGCCAGGGTGATTACAATGAGCAGTTCTTC.

The rearrangement links TRBV10-3 to TRBJ2-7, with 13 bases aligning to TRBD2. After removal of 4 bases from V and 0 bases from J, the junction contained 12 bases not matched to a gene. The CDR3 is 19 amino acids. CDR1 and CDR2 from the germline V gene are ENHRY and SYGVKD. CDR3 in DNA: TGTGCCATCAGTGTCTGGGAAGGGACTAGCGGGACTCACTCCTACGAGCAGTACTTC. Amino acids: CAISVWEGTSGTHSYEQYF.

The chain carries TRBV27 and TRBJ2-7; D gene unclear. This CDR3 contains 14 residues. V was trimmed by 5 bases and J by 0 bases, leaving 11 bases between them. Germline CDR1 reads MNHEY; CDR2 reads SMNVEV (reference sequence). The CDR3 protein is CASSLSTPSYEQYF. In DNA, the CDR3 is TGTGCCAGCAGTCTCTCGACGCCCTCCTACGAGCAGTACTTC.

The chain carries TRBV28 and TRBJ1-5; D possibly corresponds to TRBD1 (5 bases). This CDR3 region has 14 residues. V was shortened by 6 bases and J by 2 bases, with 11 bases between the two germline ends. Germline V lookup: CDR1 MDHEN, CDR2 SYDVKM. This CDR3 reads CASRAGLGNQPQHF. CDR3 in DNA: TGTGCCAGCAGGGCAGGGTTAGGCAATCAGCCCCAGCATTTT.

The gene calls are TRBV5-6 and TRBJ2-7; D is unclear. Germline loops: CDR1 SGHDT, CDR2 YYEEEE. V lost 0 bases, J lost 0 bases, and 4 bases lay in between. The CDR3 is 13 residues long. In DNA, the CDR3 is TGTGCCAGCAGCTTGGCTAGCTCCTACGAGCAGTACTTC. It codes for CASSLASSYEQYF.

The chain couples TRBV27 to TRBJ1-6; 10 bases fit TRBD1. Trimming took 0 bases from V and 8 from J; bases not matched to a gene: 10. Germline CDR1 MNHEY, CDR2 SMNVEV (reference sequence). The CDR3 runs 18 residues. CDR3 sequence (DNA): TGTGCCAGCAGTTTATCCTGGGGGCGGACAGGGGGAGATTCACCCCTCCACTTT. The encoded protein is CASSLSWGRTGGDSPLHF.

The rearrangement joins TRBV7-6 to TRBJ2-2; 7 nucleotides line up with TRBD2. Germline V lookup: CDR1 SGHVS, CDR2 FNYEAQ. This CDR3 has 14 residues. V lost 2 bases, J lost 6 bases, and 3 bases stayed unmatched. CDR3 sequence reads: CASSLSLAAGELFF. The CDR3 nucleotides read TGTGCCAGCAGCTTAAGCCTAGCGGCCGGGGAGCTGTTTTTT.

The chain links TRBV6-4 to TRBJ2-5, with D unresolved. This CDR3 comprises 15 residues. Germline loops: CDR1 MRHNA, CDR2 SNTAGT. Trimming shortened V by 8 bases and J by 8 bases, and 24 bases separated the two germline ends. The CDR3 bases are TGTGCCAGCCGATACGGTGGTTGGAACGGAAGAACCCAGTACTTC. It encodes CASRYGGWNGRTQYF.

The chain employs TRBV28 and TRBJ1-1; 7 bases are shared with TRBD1. The junction had 16 bases not matched to a gene; V was cut back by 6 bases and J by 0 bases. The CDR3 is 18 residues long. In germline, CDR1 is MDHEN, CDR2 SYDVKM. CDR3 coding DNA: TGTGCCAGCAGCCTCTTCTTCTGGACAGGCCCTTTGAACACTGAAGCTTTCTTT. Translation: CASSLFFWTGPLNTEAFF.

The chain has TRBV21-1 and TRBJ2-7. TRBV21-1 corresponds to a pseudogene. The CDR3 has 10 residues. Here the CDR3 reads CASSFYEQYF. For the CDR3, the DNA is TGTGCCAGCAGTTTCTACGAGCAGTACTTC.

The rearrangement joins TRBV28 to TRBJ1-2, with 9 bases fitting TRBD1. CDR1 is MDHEN, CDR2 SYDVKM, per germline. V lost 4 bases and J lost 4; bases outside the gene matches: 7. CDR3 length: 15 residues. The CDR3 DNA reads as TGTGCCAGCAGTTACCGGGACAGGGAATTCTATGGCTACACCTTC. It codes for CASSYRDREFYGYTF.

The chain uses TRBV27 and TRBJ2-7; 11 bases are shared with TRBD1. Per germline, CDR1 MNHEY and CDR2 SMNVEV (reference sequence). The V gene end was trimmed by 3 bases and the J gene end by 3 bases; junction bases not matched to a gene: 4. The CDR3 has 15 amino acids. The CDR3 is CASSFSGTGGYEQYF. For the CDR3, the DNA is TGTGCCAGCAGTTTTTCCGGGACAGGGGGCTACGAGCAGTACTTC.

The chain uses TRBV10-1 and TRBJ2-7; no clear D. Trimming took 3 bases from V and 2 from J, leaving 11 bases between them. Per the germline V gene, CDR1 is WNHNN and CDR2 is SYGVQD (reference sequence). CDR3 length: 14 amino acids. The CDR3 coding sequence is TGCGCCAGCAGTGACCCCCAGCCCCCCTACGAGCAGTACTTC. This sequence encodes CASSDPQPPYEQYF.

This clone has just one count. This chain links TRBV2 with TRBJ2-2, with 8 nucleotides matching TRBD1. Germline trimming cut 11 bases from V and 1 base from J; bases unmatched to any gene: 12. Germline CDR1 is SNHLY and CDR2 is FYNNEI. The CDR3 runs 16 residues. The CDR3 loop is CAATTGQGMNTGELFF. As DNA, the CDR3 is TGTGCCGCCACCACCGGACAGGGCATGAACACCGGGGAGCTGTTTTTT.

The V call is TRBV9, the J call TRBJ2-5; D is possibly TRBD1 (6 bases). V shed 0 bases and J shed 11 bases, with 20 bases lying between them. Germline lookup yields CDR1 SGDLS and CDR2 YYNGEE. The length of the CDR3 is 15 residues. The CDR3 DNA sequence: TGTGCCAGCAGCGTAGTGACAGGTAGTCTGGGGGAGCAGTACTTC. Translation gives CASSVVTGSLGEQYF.

This clone was recorded at least ten times. The chain combines TRBV28 with TRBJ2-1; TRBD1 aligns across 9 bases. V dropped 8 bases and J dropped 9; count of bases not matched to a gene: 14. The CDR3 is made up of 15 amino acids. Germline-derived CDR1 and CDR2 are MDHEN and SYDVKM. CDR3 in amino acids: CASDRRDRDTSEQFF. The DNA of the CDR3 is TGTGCCAGCGACCGACGGGACAGGGATACGAGTGAGCAGTTCTTC.

The rearrangement joins TRBV11-2 to TRBJ2-7; D unclear. The CDR3 is 13 amino acids. V was pared by 2 bases and J by 9 bases, with 14 bases between. Germline lookup yields CDR1 SGHAT and CDR2 FQNNGV. This CDR3 is CASSLISTNGQYF. The CDR3 nucleotides are TGTGCCAGCAGCTTAATCTCGACGAATGGGCAGTACTTC.

This clone occurred a few times. This sequence joins TRBV13 and TRBJ2-5; TRBD2 is a possible D gene (6 bases). The end of the DNA is better explained by TRBJ2-7, so the J call may be wrong. CDR1 and CDR2 from the germline V gene are PRHDT and FYEKMQ (reference sequence). The CDR3 contains 14 residues. The CDR3 loop reads CASSLGGFSYEQYF. CDR3 nucleotide sequence: TGTGCCAGCAGCTTGGGAGGCTTCTCCTACGAGCAGTACTTC.

The gene calls are TRBV5-6 and TRBJ2-5; the D is unclear. The DNA end is a closer match to TRBJ2-7, so the J assignment may be wrong. This CDR3 spans 12 amino acids. CDR1 and CDR2 (germline): SGHDT, YYEEEE. Here the CDR3 DNA reads TGTGCCAGCAATGGACGGACCTACGAGCAGTACTTC. Protein product: CASNGRTYEQYF.

This chain joins TRBV7-8 and TRBJ1-1; D perhaps matches TRBD1 (6 bases). This CDR3 has 14 amino acids. Germline V gene data show CDR1 as SGHVS and CDR2 as FQNEAQ. With 5 bases removed from V and 1 base from J, the gap between germline ends came to 11 bases. CDR3 amino acids: CASSQNRENTEAFF. The DNA of the CDR3 is TGTGCCAGCAGCCAAAACAGGGAGAACACTGAAGCTTTCTTT.

Written as DNA, the CDR3 is TGTGCCAGTACCCAGACGGCGGGGGTCCACGAGCAGTACTTC. Protein product: CASTQTAGVHEQYF. The chain recombines TRBV5-5 with TRBJ2-7, with 7 nucleotides matching TRBD2. The V segment lost 8 bases and the J segment 5 bases; nucleotides outside the gene matches: 13. Germline V gene lookup returns CDR1 SGHKS and CDR2 YYEKEE (reference sequence). The CDR3 loop spans 14 amino acids.

The rearrangement joins TRBV15 to TRBJ1-2; tentative D call: TRBD1 (5 bases). Germline CDR1 is LNHNV and CDR2 is YYDKDF (reference sequence). The CDR3 runs to 15 residues. The V end was cut by 2 bases, the J end by 4 bases, with 14 bases between. The CDR3 protein is CATSRQGLRAYGYTF. The CDR3 region has the DNA TGTGCCACCAGCAGACAGGGATTGAGGGCCTATGGCTACACCTTC.

This clone was counted only a few times. The gene calls are TRBV6-5 and TRBJ2-1; TRBD1 aligns across 8 bases. The CDR3 consists of 13 residues. Trimming cost V 5 bases and J 6 bases; bases outside gene matches: 3. Looked up from germline, CDR1 is MNHEY and CDR2 is SVGAGI. The DNA of the CDR3 is TGTGCCAGCAGTATCACAGGGGGCAATGAGCAGTTCTTC. Its protein product is CASSITGGNEQFF.

The chain combines TRBV4-1 with TRBJ1-1; D unclear. With 3 bases removed from V and 3 bases from J, the gap between germline ends came to 8 bases. The CDR3 has 13 amino acids. In germline, CDR1 is MGHRA, CDR2 YSYEKL. The CDR3 region has the DNA TGCGCCAGCAGCCAGAACCGGGACACTGAAGCTTTCTTT. Translation gives CASSQNRDTEAFF.